These 30 T cell receptor beta chains were sequenced from one sample in a study of T cells after yellow fever vaccination. TCRdb called the 5' RACE reads again in MiXCR, with one record for every CDR3 protein. The sample gives over 120,000 distinct CDR3 sequences, just over 6.5% of which show up once; more than 0.6% is in the top ten. Sequencing used CD4+ T cells sorted from PBMCs, obtained 10 days after the yellow fever booster vaccination. The receptors come from a man aged 30-40 years who received the YFV17D yellow fever vaccine.

Many counts were recorded for this clonotype. This chain links TRBV7-8 with TRBJ2-1; 10 nucleotides align to TRBD2. Germline assignment: CDR1 SGHVS and CDR2 FQNEAQ. This CDR3 contains 16 residues. J gave up 10 bases and V 5 bases, and 14 bases lay outside the gene matches. CDR3 region: CASSPYGLAGELEQFF. CDR3 sequence (DNA): TGTGCCAGCAGCCCTTATGGCCTAGCGGGAGAATTGGAGCAGTTCTTC.

This clonotype was found many times. The chain carries TRBV5-1 and TRBJ2-1; D uncertain. The V and J ends lost 0 bases and 6 bases respectively, with 7 bases between them. CDR3 length: 13 residues. Germline V gives CDR1 SGHRS, CDR2 YFSETQ. CDR3 bases: TGCGCCAGCAGCTTGGCGGAGTTCAATGAGCAGTTCTTC. It specifies CASSLAEFNEQFF.

The genes are TRBV11-1 and TRBJ1-2; the D gene is possibly TRBD1 (6 bases). Germline V gene data show CDR1 as SGHAT and CDR2 as FQDESV (reference sequence). With 5 bases removed from V and 4 bases from J, the gap between germline ends came to 17 bases. The CDR3 loop spans 15 amino acids. CDR3 sequence reads: CASSQLDSRGYGYTF. DNA for the CDR3: TGTGCCAGCAGCCAGCTGGACAGCCGGGGCTATGGCTACACCTTC.

Many counts were recorded for this clonotype. The chain combines TRBV30 with TRBJ2-2, with 7 bases fitting TRBD1. Germline CDR1 reads GTSNPN; CDR2 reads SVGIG (reference sequence). The CDR3 has 14 amino acids. V lost 7 bases, J lost 5 bases, and 10 bases stayed unmatched. CDR3 sequence reads: CAYNRDSLTGELFF. CDR3 DNA: TGTGCCTATAACCGGGACAGCTTGACCGGGGAGCTGTTTTTT.

Many counts were recorded for this clonotype. The chain recombines TRBV12-3 or TRBV12-4 with TRBJ2-2; D unresolved. Trimming removed 5 bases at V and 4 bases at J, with 11 bases between. This CDR3 is 14 amino acids long. DNA for the CDR3: TGTGCCAGCAGTCGCTCCTCAGGCACCGGGGAGCTGTTTTTT. Its protein product is CASSRSSGTGELFF.

This clonotype was seen at least ten times. This chain links TRBV5-1 with TRBJ1-1; weak D call: TRBD1 (5 bases). CDR3 size: 14 residues. The germline gives CDR1 SGHRS, CDR2 YFSETQ. Trimming stripped 4 bases from V and 2 bases from J, with 12 bases between. In DNA, the CDR3 is TGCGCCAGCAGCCCGGACGGGGGAAACACTGAAGCTTTCTTT. This sequence encodes CASSPDGGNTEAFF.

Of note for this clonotype: Given a much more abundant clone one base away, this may be a read error. The chain combines TRBV6-5 with TRBJ2-5, with unresolved D. In germline, CDR1 is MNHEY, CDR2 SVGAGI. The CDR3 totals 13 residues. CDR3 sequence reads: CASSHSVRETQYF. The CDR3 DNA follows: TGTGCCAGCAGTCACTCAGTCAGGGAGACCCAGTACTTC.

This clonotype was recorded at least ten times. The chain joins TRBV7-2 to TRBJ2-5; D may correspond to TRBD1 or TRBD2 (5 bases each). CDR1 is SGHTA and CDR2 is FQGNSA in the germline V gene. The CDR3 runs 20 residues. Trimming removed 2 bases at V and 6 bases at J, with 31 bases between. This CDR3 reads CASSLSGIRAGLPLGQTQYF. DNA of the CDR3: TGTGCCAGCAGCTTATCGGGAATCCGGGCAGGGCTTCCACTGGGGCAGACCCAGTACTTC.

This clonotype was counted many times. V and J are TRBV7-6 and TRBJ2-2; possibly TRBD2 for D (6 bases). The CDR3 covers 16 residues. In germline, CDR1 is SGHVS, CDR2 FNYEAQ. Deletions cut 1 base from V and 4 bases from J, with 13 bases between. CDR3 in DNA: TGTGCCAGCAGCTTAGACGGCGTCGGGGGCACCGGGGAGCTGTTTTTT. Translated, it gives CASSLDGVGGTGELFF. Based on the CDR3 plus reference TRBV7-6 and TRBJ2-2, the full variable domain is GAGVSQSPRYKVTKRGQDVALRCDPISGHVSLYWYRQALGQGPEFLTYFNYEAQQDKSGLPNDRFSAERPEGSISTLTIQRTEQRDSAMYRCASSLDGVGGTGELFFGEGSRLTVL.

The rearrangement uses TRBV6-2 or TRBV6-3 and TRBJ1-2; tentatively, D is TRBD1 (6 bases). Trimming shortened V by 6 bases and J by 2 bases, and 16 bases separated the two germline ends. This CDR3 comprises 15 residues. Germline CDR1 is MNHEY and CDR2 is SVGEGT. The CDR3 sequence is CASSLSRDKNYGYTF. CDR3 nucleotides: TGTGCCAGCAGCCTAAGCCGGGACAAAAACTATGGCTACACCTTC.

The sample holds many counts of this clonotype. The chain links TRBV7-2 to TRBJ2-1, with no clear D. Trimming took 1 base from V and 3 from J, leaving 10 bases between them. The CDR3 consists of 15 residues. Germline CDR1 is SGHTA and CDR2 is FQGNSA. The CDR3 sequence is CASSLVFGRYNEQFF. The DNA of the CDR3 is TGTGCCAGCAGCTTAGTCTTCGGCCGCTACAATGAGCAGTTCTTC.

This clonotype was picked up many times. The rearrangement links TRBV7-2 to TRBJ2-7; the D gene is possibly TRBD1 (6 bases). V lost 5 bases to trimming and J lost 2 bases, with 19 bases between them. Germline V lookup: CDR1 SGHTA, CDR2 FQGNSA. The CDR3 consists of 16 residues. CDR3 residues: CASSPPGAASPYEQYF. The CDR3, as DNA: TGTGCCAGCAGCCCCCCAGGGGCAGCCTCCCCCTACGAGCAGTACTTC.

This clonotype was seen at least ten times. The V gene is TRBV15, the J gene TRBJ2-6; D may match TRBD1 or TRBD2 (5 bases each). CDR1 is LNHNV, CDR2 YYDKDF, per germline (reference sequence). The CDR3 extends over 16 amino acids. V was clipped by 1 base and J by 0 bases, with 7 bases between them. The CDR3 nucleotides are TGTGCCACCAGCAGAGGGGGGAGCTCTGGGGCCAACGTCCTGACTTTC. Protein: CATSRGGSSGANVLTF.

This clonotype was seen many times. V and J are TRBV28 and TRBJ2-3; the D is unclear. CDR1 MDHEN and CDR2 SYDVKM come from the germline V gene. The CDR3 loop spans 12 amino acids. Deletions cut 5 bases from V and 6 bases from J, with 9 bases between. The CDR3 region is CASSTLPDTQYF. In nucleotides, the CDR3 is TGTGCCAGCAGTACACTTCCGGATACGCAGTATTTT.

The table lists this clonotype with many counts. V is TRBV30 and J is TRBJ2-3; TRBD1 matches at 8 bases. Unmatched junction bases numbered 7, after V lost 1 base and J lost 4 bases. Germline CDR1 is GTSNPN and CDR2 is SVGIG (reference sequence). The CDR3 is 15 residues long. The chain's CDR3 is CAWSGGQGGADTQYF. CDR3 DNA: TGTGCCTGGAGTGGAGGACAGGGAGGCGCAGATACGCAGTATTTT. The whole variable domain, remainder taken from reference TRBV30 and TRBJ2-3, is SQTIHQWPATLVQPVGSPLSLECTVEGTSNPNLYWYRQAAGRGLQLLFYSVGIGQISSEVPQNLSASRPQDRQFILSSKKLLLSDSGFYLCAWSGGQGGADTQYFGPGTRLTVL.

This clonotype has ten or more counts. The V gene is TRBV24-1, the J gene TRBJ2-5, with 8 bases aligning to TRBD2. This CDR3 has 14 amino acids. The germline V gene encodes CDR1 KGHDR and CDR2 SFDVKD. V shed 5 bases, J shed 9 bases, and the junction held 10 bases outside the gene matches. CDR3 residues: CATSASAGGGAQYF. In DNA form, the CDR3 reads TGTGCCACCAGTGCGAGTGCGGGAGGCGGGGCCCAGTACTTC.

This clonotype has ten or more counts. This chain links TRBV24-1 with TRBJ2-3; 9 nucleotides agree with TRBD2. Germline V gives CDR1 KGHDR, CDR2 SFDVKD. V trimming: 4 bases; J trimming: 6 bases; junction bases outside the gene matches: 10. This CDR3 region has 16 residues. CDR3 in amino acids: CATSDPKREVADTQYF. In DNA form, the CDR3 reads TGTGCCACCAGTGACCCAAAGCGGGAGGTAGCTGATACGCAGTATTTT.

At least ten counts were recorded for this clonotype. The rearrangement links TRBV10-1 to TRBJ2-5; D not resolved. CDR3 length equals 13 residues. Germline V CDR1 and CDR2: WNHNN, SYGVQD (reference sequence). Trimming stripped 9 bases from V and 3 bases from J, with 14 bases between. CDR3 in amino acids: CASSYGLKETQYF. Here the CDR3 DNA reads TGCGCCAGTTCTTACGGGTTGAAAGAGACCCAGTACTTC.

This clonotype was counted only a few times. The chain uses TRBV4-2 and TRBJ2-5; 15 bases agree with TRBD2. The CDR3 covers 18 residues. The V segment lost 2 bases and the J segment 4 bases; nucleotides outside the gene matches: 8. CDR1 and CDR2 (germline): LGHNA, YNFKEQ. CDR3 loop: CASSQLYGTSGRLETQYF. The DNA of the CDR3 is TGTGCCAGCAGCCAACTATATGGGACTAGCGGGAGGCTAGAGACCCAGTACTTC.

This clonotype appeared a few times. The V call is TRBV19, the J call TRBJ2-5; D possibly matches TRBD1 or TRBD2 (5 bases each). The V gene lost 5 bases and the J gene lost 5 bases, with 12 bases spanning the gap. This CDR3 is 13 amino acids long. The germline V gene has CDR1 LNHDA and CDR2 SQIVND (reference sequence). CDR3 sequence reads: CASSRDLEETQYF. As DNA, the CDR3 is TGTGCCAGTAGTCGGGACCTCGAGGAGACCCAGTACTTC.

This clonotype has just a few counts. At one end, the junction sequence differs from germline, possibly due to a read error. The chain uses TRBV18 and TRBJ2-1; D not resolved. Germline lookup yields CDR1 KGHSH and CDR2 LQKENI. This CDR3 is built from 14 residues. CDR3 loop: CASSPPTSYNEQFF. Here the CDR3 DNA reads TGTGCCAGCTCGCCACCTACGAGTTACAATGAGCAGTTCTTC.

Ten or more counts support this clonotype. The chain couples TRBV20-1 to TRBJ1-5; D gene ambiguous. This CDR3 spans 14 amino acids. Germline V gives CDR1 DFQATT, CDR2 SNEGSKA (reference sequence). The V end lost 3 bases, the J end lost 9 bases, and 18 bases lay between the germline ends. The CDR3 sequence is CSARAQRSTGPQHF. CDR3 nucleotide sequence: TGCAGTGCTAGGGCCCAAAGAAGCACTGGGCCCCAGCATTTT.

At least ten counts were recorded for this clonotype. V and J are TRBV20-1 and TRBJ1-3, with TRBD1 identical over 8 bases. CDR1 and CDR2 (germline): DFQATT, SNEGSKA (reference sequence). J gave up 4 bases and V 2 bases, and 10 bases lay outside the gene matches. This CDR3 region has 16 residues. CDR3 sequence reads: CSARPPGQGPGNTIYF. The CDR3 DNA reads TGCAGTGCTAGACCCCCTGGACAGGGCCCAGGAAACACCATATATTTT.

Many counts were recorded for this clonotype. This chain uses TRBV9 with TRBJ2-1, with 8 bases matching TRBD1. The V gene end was trimmed by 3 bases and the J gene end by 7 bases; junction bases not matched to a gene: 9. CDR1 SGDLS and CDR2 YYNGEE come from the germline V gene. The CDR3 runs 15 residues. Here the CDR3 DNA reads TGTGCCAGCAGCGCAGCCGGGACAGGTGATAATGAGCAGTTCTTC. Protein product: CASSAAGTGDNEQFF.

Many counts were recorded for this clonotype. This chain links TRBV12-3 or TRBV12-4 with TRBJ2-7, with 8 bases fitting TRBD2. The CDR3 covers 17 residues. The V and J ends lost 2 bases and 4 bases, in that order; junction bases with no gene match: 13. The chain's CDR3 is CASSLIHSGTSQYEQYF. CDR3 DNA sequence: TGTGCCAGCAGTTTAATTCATAGCGGGACCTCCCAATACGAGCAGTACTTC.

This clonotype was detected many times. V usage is TRBV20-1 and J usage is TRBJ2-2; no clear D. The length of the CDR3 is 15 residues. With 0 bases removed from V and 5 bases from J, the gap between germline ends came to 13 bases. Germline loops: CDR1 DFQATT, CDR2 SNEGSKA (reference sequence). The chain's CDR3 is CSARDDWFVTGELFF. CDR3 nucleotide sequence: TGCAGTGCTAGAGATGATTGGTTTGTGACCGGGGAGCTGTTTTTT.

This clonotype was seen many times. V is TRBV18 and J is TRBJ2-5; no definite D call. V was shortened by 3 bases and J by 0 bases, with 5 bases between the two germline ends. CDR3 length: 13 residues. Looked up from germline, CDR1 is KGHSH and CDR2 is LQKENI. The chain's CDR3 is CASSPPDQETQYF. The DNA for the CDR3 is TGTGCCAGCTCACCCCCGGACCAAGAGACCCAGTACTTC. The whole variable domain, remainder taken from reference TRBV18 and TRBJ2-5, is NAGVMQNPRHLVRRRGQEARLRCSPMKGHSHVYWYRQLPEEGLKFMVYLQKENIIDESGMPKERFSAEFPKEGPSILRIQQVVRGDSAAYFCASSPPDQETQYFGPGTRLLVL.

In its sample, this clonotype was seen many times. The chain joins TRBV5-1 to TRBJ2-1, with a tentative D call TRBD2 (6 bases). This CDR3 has 14 residues. V dropped 0 bases and J dropped 8 bases, with 12 bases sitting between them. CDR1 is SGHRS and CDR2 is YFSETQ in the germline V gene. The chain's CDR3 is CASSLGYSGDEQFF. The CDR3 DNA is TGCGCCAGCAGCTTGGGCTATTCGGGAGATGAGCAGTTCTTC.

At least ten counts were recorded for this clonotype. The CDR3 here is CASSPRAGDNEQFF. Here the CDR3 DNA reads TGTGCCAGCAGCCCACGAGCGGGAGACAATGAGCAGTTCTTC. The chain recombines TRBV7-2 with TRBJ2-1; TRBD2 matches 8 bases. Germline CDR1 reads SGHTA; CDR2 reads FQGNSA. V trimming: 5 bases; J trimming: 5 bases; junction bases outside the gene matches: 5. The CDR3 is 14 residues long.

This clonotype has ten or more counts. The gene calls are TRBV20-1 and TRBJ2-5, with D unclear. CDR3 length: 11 amino acids. V dropped 5 bases and J dropped 6 bases, with 10 bases sitting between them. Germline V gene lookup returns CDR1 DFQATT and CDR2 SNEGSKA (reference sequence). This chain's CDR3 is CSAPSSKTQYF. The CDR3 DNA sequence: TGCAGTGCTCCCTCCTCAAAGACCCAGTACTTC.